Listed here is a single T cell receptor (beta chain). The target antigen is unknown. The data are from a study of shared clonotypes between healthy human individuals. Regarding the study as a whole: Estimated richness was generally greater in naive than memory subsets.

J was trimmed by 4 bases and V by 1 base; bases with no gene match: 3. The CDR3 spans 16 residues. Germline CDR1 is GTSNPN and CDR2 is SVGIG (reference sequence). Replicate PCRs from sorted subsets contained approximately 190 ng DNA, which is around 30,000 T cell genomes. The assay was immunoSEQ multiplex PCR, and TCRdb's table has in-frame clones only and misses some. Of 300,000 to 400,000 clones listed, about nine tenths are singletons. This TCR came from a man aged 18 to 29 in good health. The material sequenced was memory CD8+ T cells sorted from blood. This sample's subset: CD45RO+ cells pooled with CCR7-negative TemRA cells. This sequence joins TRBV30 and TRBJ1-6, with 11 positions matching TRBD1. The CDR3 sequence: CAWSGGTGGYNSPLHF. The CDR3 DNA follows: TGTGCCTGGAGTGGCGGGACAGGGGGATATAATTCACCCCTCCACTTT.